The 2 T cell receptor beta chains listed next were all sequenced from one sample in a study of blood T cell repertoires in COVID-19. Only in-frame clones appear in the TCRdb table, and some are missing; sequencing was by immunoSEQ multiplex PCR. The sample contains about 76,000 clones, 90% to 95% of which appear only once. Input material: peripheral blood. The receptors shown here come from a human donor in a cohort sampled during active COVID-19.

This clone was seen once. This rearrangement joins TRBV7-9 to TRBJ2-3; 7 bases are a match to TRBD2. V was clipped by 3 bases and J by 1 base; unmatched bases: 1. Germline V lookup: CDR1 SEHNR, CDR2 FQNEAQ (reference sequence). This CDR3 comprises 14 residues. CDR3 residues: CASSFTSGTDTQYF. The CDR3 DNA is TGTGCCAGCAGCTTTACTAGCGGCACAGATACGCAGTATTTT.

The chain links TRBV5-1 to TRBJ1-4; maybe TRBD1 (5 bases). Germline V gene sequence: CDR1 SGHRS, CDR2 YFSETQ. This CDR3 has 15 residues. V was pared by 2 bases and J by 8 bases, with 16 bases between. CDR3 DNA: TGCGCCAGCAGCTTTCAGGACACTGGGAAAGAAAAACTGTTTTTT. Encoded protein: CASSFQDTGKEKLFF.